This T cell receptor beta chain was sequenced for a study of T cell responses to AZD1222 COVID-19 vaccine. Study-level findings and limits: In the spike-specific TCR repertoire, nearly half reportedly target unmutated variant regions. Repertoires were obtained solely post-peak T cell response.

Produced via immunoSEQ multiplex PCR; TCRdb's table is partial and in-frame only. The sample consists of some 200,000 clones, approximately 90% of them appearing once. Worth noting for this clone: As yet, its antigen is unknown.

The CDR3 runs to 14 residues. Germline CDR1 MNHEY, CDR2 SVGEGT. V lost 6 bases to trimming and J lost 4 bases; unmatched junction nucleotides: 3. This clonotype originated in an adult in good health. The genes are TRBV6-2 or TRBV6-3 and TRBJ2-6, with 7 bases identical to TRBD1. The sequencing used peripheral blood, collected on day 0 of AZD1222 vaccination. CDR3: CASSGQAGANVLTF. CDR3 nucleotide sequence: TGTGCCAGCAGCGGACAGGCAGGGGCCAACGTCCTGACTTTC.